The 13 T cell receptor beta chains below were found in one sample sequenced in a study of shared clonotypes between healthy human individuals. Sequencing was performed with immunoSEQ multiplex PCR; in TCRdb, only in-frame clones are kept and a portion is missing. Seen here are roughly 680,000 clones, roughly 72% observed once, and the top ten hold approximately 2%. Source material: memory CD4+ T cells sorted from blood. Subset defined: CD45RA-negative fraction. The source is a woman aged 30 to 39 in good health.

Remarks on this clone: The same CDR3 arises from other DNA sequences in this sample as well. The rearrangement joins TRBV19 to TRBJ2-7; 8 bases fit TRBD1. Unmatched junction bases numbered 6, after V lost 4 bases and J lost 4 bases. The CDR3 totals 14 residues. Germline CDR1 LNHDA, CDR2 SQIVND (reference sequence). The CDR3 DNA reads as TGTGCCAGTAGTAAAGGACAGGGTCGATACGAGCAGTACTTC. Protein product: CASSKGQGRYEQYF.

This clone was observed a few times. This chain connects TRBV14 to TRBJ2-3; TRBD1 or TRBD2 may be the D gene (7 bases each). There are 17 residues in the CDR3. CDR1 is SGHDN, CDR2 FVKESK, per germline. V dropped 4 bases and J dropped 1 base, with 18 bases sitting between them. CDR3 DNA sequence: TGTGCCAGCAGCCCCGTAGGGGGCGGGAGTCGCACAGATACGCAGTATTTT. Residues: CASSPVGGGSRTDTQYF.

V gene TRBV6-5 combines with J gene TRBJ2-1; tentative D call: TRBD1 (6 bases). V gave up 5 bases and J gave up 6 bases, with 17 bases separating them. From germline, CDR1 is MNHEY and CDR2 SVGAGI. The CDR3 extends over 15 amino acids. CDR3 residues: CASSTGTPPGNEQFF. CDR3 coding DNA: TGTGCCAGCAGTACCGGGACACCTCCCGGCAATGAGCAGTTCTTC.

The rearrangement uses TRBV19 and TRBJ2-2, with D perhaps TRBD2 (5 bases). Germline V gene data show CDR1 as LNHDA and CDR2 as SQIVND (reference sequence). The CDR3 runs 14 residues. V was clipped by 7 bases and J by 5 bases, with 14 bases between them. The DNA of the CDR3 is TGTGCCAGTACTAGGTTCGAGGGTACCGGGGAGCTGTTTTTT. Translating gives CASTRFEGTGELFF. Together with reference TRBV19 and TRBJ2-2, the CDR3 gives the full variable domain: DGGITQSPKYLFRKEGQNVTLSCEQNLNHDAMYWYRQDPGQGLRLIYYSQIVNDFQKGDIAEGYSVSREKKESFPLTVTSAQKNPTAFYLCASTRFEGTGELFFGEGSRLTVL.

The chain couples TRBV10-2 to TRBJ2-7; D might be TRBD1 or TRBD2, each matching 5 bases. Germline values: CDR1 WSHSY, CDR2 SAAADI. The CDR3 runs 12 residues. V was trimmed by 7 bases and J by 7 bases, leaving 14 bases between them. CDR3: CASTGWGREQYF. The CDR3 region has the DNA TGCGCCAGCACCGGATGGGGGAGAGAGCAGTACTTC.

V and J are TRBV5-1 and TRBJ2-1, with 7 bases aligning to TRBD2. From germline, CDR1 is SGHRS and CDR2 YFSETQ. This CDR3 is built from 15 residues. Losses at the gene ends were 5 bases for V and 7 bases for J; bases not matched to a gene: 12. The DNA for the CDR3 is TGCGCCAGCAGAGGAGGCGGGGGAGTCATTAATGAGCAGTTCTTC. The encoded protein is CASRGGGGVINEQFF.

The chain is built from TRBV6-6 and TRBJ2-5; 8 bases agree with TRBD2. The J segment lost 3 bases and the V segment lost 8 bases, leaving 8 bases of the junction unmatched. The germline gives CDR1 MNHNY, CDR2 SVGAGI (reference sequence). The CDR3 runs 14 residues. This CDR3 reads CASANRGGEETQYF. The CDR3, as DNA: TGTGCCAGCGCAAACCGGGGGGGCGAAGAGACCCAGTACTTC.

Details on this clone: The sample has other DNA sequences that encode this CDR3 too. CDR3 in amino acids: CASSLGTSGVNEQFF. The CDR3 DNA sequence: TGCGCCAGCAGCTTAGGGACTAGCGGGGTGAATGAGCAGTTCTTC. This rearrangement joins TRBV5-1 to TRBJ2-1; 13 nucleotides agree with TRBD2. The V gene end was trimmed by 2 bases and the J gene end by 7 bases; junction bases not matched to a gene: 3. CDR1 and CDR2 from the germline V gene are SGHRS and YFSETQ. The CDR3 is 15 amino acids.

V usage is TRBV6-1 and J usage is TRBJ1-2; tentative D call: TRBD1 (6 bases). The CDR3 loop spans 14 amino acids. Trimming stripped 5 bases from V and 6 bases from J, with 16 bases between. CDR1 is MNHNS, CDR2 SASEGT, per germline. CDR3 protein: CASSLSRAGDGYTF. The CDR3, as DNA: TGTGCCAGCAGTCTAAGCAGGGCAGGGGATGGCTACACCTTC.

This clone was detected ten times or more. The chain joins TRBV10-2 to TRBJ2-4, with 7 bases matching TRBD1. The CDR3 loop spans 13 amino acids. Germline CDR1 is WSHSY and CDR2 is SAAADI. J lost 6 bases, V lost 8 bases, and 7 bases had no gene match. CDR3: CASETGRGNIQYF. The CDR3 DNA sequence: TGCGCCAGCGAGACAGGGAGAGGAAACATTCAGTACTTC.

The V call is TRBV2, the J call TRBJ2-7; 10 nucleotides agree with TRBD2. CDR1 SNHLY and CDR2 FYNNEI come from the germline V gene. The CDR3 consists of 13 residues. Losses at the gene ends were 10 bases for V and 0 bases for J; bases not matched to a gene: 3. CDR3 residues: CATRTSGSYEQYF. The CDR3 DNA reads as TGTGCCACCCGGACTAGCGGCTCCTACGAGCAGTACTTC.

The chain combines TRBV15 with TRBJ1-2; unclear D gene. V was trimmed by 0 bases and J by 10 bases, leaving 9 bases between them. Germline V gene lookup returns CDR1 LNHNV and CDR2 YYDKDF (reference sequence). The CDR3 has 12 residues. The DNA of the CDR3 is TGTGCCACCAGCAGAGAAGAAGGACCCTACACCTTC. It encodes CATSREEGPYTF.

This clone has a handful of counts. The chain carries TRBV5-1 and TRBJ1-1; no firm D call. Trimming took 4 bases from V and 1 from J, leaving 8 bases between them. Germline loops: CDR1 SGHRS, CDR2 YFSETQ. The CDR3 loop spans 13 amino acids. CDR3 nucleotides: TGCGCCAGCAGCATATACACGAACACTGAAGCTTTCTTT. Translation gives CASSIYTNTEAFF.